This TCR beta chain comes out of a study of response to subunit inactivated influenza vaccine. MiXCR, applied by TCRdb to the RT-PCR reads, yields one record per CDR3 protein. Of about 180,000 distinct CDR3 sequences listed, about 9% are singletons. Many counts were recorded for this clonotype. This CDR3 has 15 amino acids. The V segment lost 4 bases and the J segment 6 bases; nucleotides outside the gene matches: 7. Per germline, CDR1 SGHNT and CDR2 YENEEA. The J gene is TRBJ2-2, the V gene TRBV11-3, with 8 bases aligning to TRBD1. This sample comprised non-naive T cells sorted from PBMCs, obtained on the day of vaccination. The sequence was collected from a man between 50 and 59 years old who received an inactivated influenza vaccine. The chain's CDR3 is CASSSDRGPAGELFF. In DNA form, the CDR3 reads TGTGCCAGCAGCTCCGACAGGGGACCGGCCGGGGAGCTGTTTTTT.